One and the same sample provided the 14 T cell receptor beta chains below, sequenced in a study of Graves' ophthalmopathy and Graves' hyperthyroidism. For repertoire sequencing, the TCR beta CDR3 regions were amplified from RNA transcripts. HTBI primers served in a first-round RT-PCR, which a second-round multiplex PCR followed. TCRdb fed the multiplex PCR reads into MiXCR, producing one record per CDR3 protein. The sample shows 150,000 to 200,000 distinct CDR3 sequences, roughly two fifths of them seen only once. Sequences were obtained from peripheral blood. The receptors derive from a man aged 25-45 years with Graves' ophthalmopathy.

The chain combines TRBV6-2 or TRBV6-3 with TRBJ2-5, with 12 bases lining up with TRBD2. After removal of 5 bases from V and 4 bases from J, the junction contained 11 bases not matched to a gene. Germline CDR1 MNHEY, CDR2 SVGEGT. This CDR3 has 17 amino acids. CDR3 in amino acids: CASSDALAGGRRETQYF. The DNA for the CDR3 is TGTGCCAGCAGTGACGCACTAGCGGGGGGCCGTCGAGAGACCCAGTACTTC.

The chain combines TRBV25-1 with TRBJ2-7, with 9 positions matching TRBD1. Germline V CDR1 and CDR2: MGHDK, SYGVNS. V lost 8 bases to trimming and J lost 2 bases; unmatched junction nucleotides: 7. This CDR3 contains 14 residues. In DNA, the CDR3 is TGTGCCAGCCATGGGACAGGGCCAACCTACGAGCAGTACTTC. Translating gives CASHGTGPTYEQYF.

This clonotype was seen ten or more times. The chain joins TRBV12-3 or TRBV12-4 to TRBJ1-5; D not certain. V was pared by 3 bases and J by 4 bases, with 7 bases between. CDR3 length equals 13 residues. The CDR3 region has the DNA TGTGCCAGCAGTTTTGGAGGGAATCAGCCCCAGCATTTT. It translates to CASSFGGNQPQHF.

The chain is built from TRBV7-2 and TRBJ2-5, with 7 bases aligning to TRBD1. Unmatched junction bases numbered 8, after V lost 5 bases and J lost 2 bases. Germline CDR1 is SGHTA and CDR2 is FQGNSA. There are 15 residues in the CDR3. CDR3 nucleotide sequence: TGTGCCAGCAGCGCAAGGACAGGATTACAAGAGACCCAGTACTTC. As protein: CASSARTGLQETQYF.

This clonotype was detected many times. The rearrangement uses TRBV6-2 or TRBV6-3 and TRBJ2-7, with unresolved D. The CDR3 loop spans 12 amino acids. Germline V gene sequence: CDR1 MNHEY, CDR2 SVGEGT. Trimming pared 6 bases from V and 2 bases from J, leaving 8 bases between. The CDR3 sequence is CASSGTPYEQYF. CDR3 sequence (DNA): TGTGCCAGCAGCGGAACCCCCTACGAGCAGTACTTC.

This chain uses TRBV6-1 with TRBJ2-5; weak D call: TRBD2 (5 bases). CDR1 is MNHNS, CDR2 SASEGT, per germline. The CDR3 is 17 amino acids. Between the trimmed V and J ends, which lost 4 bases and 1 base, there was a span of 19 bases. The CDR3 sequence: CASSGFAGVVGQETQYF. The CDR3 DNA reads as TGTGCCAGCAGTGGATTCGCCGGGGTGGTGGGCCAAGAGACCCAGTACTTC.

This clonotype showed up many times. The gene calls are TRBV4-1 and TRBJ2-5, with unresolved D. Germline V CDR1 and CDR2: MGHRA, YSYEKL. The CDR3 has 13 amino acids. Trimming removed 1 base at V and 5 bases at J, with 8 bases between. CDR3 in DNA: TGCGCCAGCAGCCAAGGGGGTTTGGAGACCCAGTACTTC. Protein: CASSQGGLETQYF.

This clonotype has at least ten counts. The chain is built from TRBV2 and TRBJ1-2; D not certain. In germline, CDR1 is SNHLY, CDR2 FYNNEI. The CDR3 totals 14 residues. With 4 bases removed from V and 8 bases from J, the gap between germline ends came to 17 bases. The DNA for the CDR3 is TGTGCCAGCAGTGCGGCCTATTCGGTTGGGGGCTACACCTTC. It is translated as CASSAAYSVGGYTF.

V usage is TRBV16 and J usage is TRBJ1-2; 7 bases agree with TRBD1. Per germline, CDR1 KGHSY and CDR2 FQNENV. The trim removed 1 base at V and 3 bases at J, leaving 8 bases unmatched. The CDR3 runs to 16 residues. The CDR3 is CASSQLPGQSDYGYTF. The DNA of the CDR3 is TGTGCCAGCAGCCAATTACCGGGACAGTCGGACTATGGCTACACCTTC.

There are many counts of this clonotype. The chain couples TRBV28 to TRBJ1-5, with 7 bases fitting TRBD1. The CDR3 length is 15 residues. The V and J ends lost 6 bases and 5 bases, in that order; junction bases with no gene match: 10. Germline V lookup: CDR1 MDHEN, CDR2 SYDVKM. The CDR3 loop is CASSRQGPEYQPQHF. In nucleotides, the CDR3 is TGTGCCAGCAGCAGACAGGGTCCTGAATATCAGCCCCAGCATTTT.

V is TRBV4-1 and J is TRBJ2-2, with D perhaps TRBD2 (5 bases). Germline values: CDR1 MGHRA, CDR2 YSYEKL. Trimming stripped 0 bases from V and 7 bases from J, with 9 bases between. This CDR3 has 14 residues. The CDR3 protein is CASSQERVNGELFF. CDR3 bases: TGCGCCAGCAGCCAAGAGAGGGTAAACGGGGAGCTGTTTTTT.

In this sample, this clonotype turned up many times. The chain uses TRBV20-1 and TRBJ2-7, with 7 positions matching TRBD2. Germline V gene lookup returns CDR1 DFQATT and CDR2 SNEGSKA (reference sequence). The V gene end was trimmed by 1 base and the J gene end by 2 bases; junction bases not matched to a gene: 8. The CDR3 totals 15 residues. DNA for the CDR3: TGCAGTGCTAGAGCCCAGGGAGGGATCGCCTACGAGCAGTACTTC. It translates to CSARAQGGIAYEQYF.

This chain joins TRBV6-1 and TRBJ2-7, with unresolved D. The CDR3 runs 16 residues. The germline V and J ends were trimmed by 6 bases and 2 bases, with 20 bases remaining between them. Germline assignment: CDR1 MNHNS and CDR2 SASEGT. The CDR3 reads CASSTRSRVGTYEQYF. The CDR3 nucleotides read TGTGCCAGCAGCACCAGATCTAGGGTGGGAACCTACGAGCAGTACTTC.

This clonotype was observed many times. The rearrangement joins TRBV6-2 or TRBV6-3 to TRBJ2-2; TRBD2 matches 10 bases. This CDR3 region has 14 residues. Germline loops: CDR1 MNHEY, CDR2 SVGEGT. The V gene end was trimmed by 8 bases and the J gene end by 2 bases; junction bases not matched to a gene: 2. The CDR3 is CASSSGRNTGELFF. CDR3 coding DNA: TGTGCCAGCTCTAGCGGGAGAAACACCGGGGAGCTGTTTTTT.